This T cell receptor beta chain was captured in a study of shared clonotypes between healthy human individuals. For this clone: Its antigen is not known.

As defined, naive CD8 cells were CD45RO-negative and positively selected for CCR7, with terminally differentiated effector memory CD45RA+ cells excluded. The CDR3 sequence is 15 residues long. Germline CDR1 and CDR2: SGHRS and YFSETQ. V lost 4 bases, J lost 3 bases, and 17 bases lay in between. Notes on the study in general: Generally, naive subsets came out with larger estimated richness than memory subsets.

The deep-level immunoSEQ assay was used. Original analysis: Filtering of immunoSEQ junctional sequences could not match full-length read filtering. The repertoire was sequenced with immunoSEQ multiplex PCR; TCRdb's copy has only in-frame clones and lacks some. V and J calls and clone size are as listed in that table; D and trimming were resolved from the DNA. The sample comprises a few million clones, about 94% of which are singletons, and 1.5% to 2% rests with the top ten. V gene TRBV5-1 combines with J gene TRBJ2-7, with D perhaps TRBD1 (6 bases). The specimen was naive CD8+ T cells from PBMCs. The receptor comes from a man aged 18 to 30 in good health. Some clones in this sample may be carry-over from other donors' samples. CDR3 nucleotides: TGCGCCAGCAGCCCGGGACACCCCCGACTCTACGAGCAGTACTTC. Encoded protein: CASSPGHPRLYEQYF. The full variable domain, in which reference TRBV5-1 and TRBJ2-7 provide the parts outside the CDR3, is KAGVTQTPRYLIKTRGQQVTLSCSPISGHRSVSWYQQTPGQGLQFLFEYFSETQRNKGNFPGRFSGRQFSNSRSEMNVSTLELGDSALYLCASSPGHPRLYEQYFGPGTRLTVT.